The source of this T cell receptor beta chain is a study of pediatric ulcerative colitis. Regarding the study as a whole: A couple of rectal CDR3 clonotypes occurred in all ulcerative colitis patients.

CDR3 length: 17 residues. Germline CDR1 reads MNHNS; CDR2 reads SASEGT. The junction had 10 bases not matched to a gene; V was cut back by 2 bases and J by 4 bases. Repertoires were generated with immunoSEQ multiplex PCR, while TCRdb's copy carries only in-frame clones and drops some. The profile shows tens of thousands of clones, 75% to 90% of them singletons. Details on this clone: Its specificity is not known.

Colonoscopy and blood draw happened at the same time. The V call is TRBV6-1, the J call TRBJ1-1; 10 bases agree with TRBD1. The sample was blood. This sequence was found in a boy younger than 18 who was a control in a study of pediatric ulcerative colitis. The CDR3 sequence is CASSEFPTGGLGTEAFF. The CDR3 DNA is TGTGCCAGCAGTGAATTCCCGACAGGGGGCCTTGGCACTGAAGCTTTCTTT.